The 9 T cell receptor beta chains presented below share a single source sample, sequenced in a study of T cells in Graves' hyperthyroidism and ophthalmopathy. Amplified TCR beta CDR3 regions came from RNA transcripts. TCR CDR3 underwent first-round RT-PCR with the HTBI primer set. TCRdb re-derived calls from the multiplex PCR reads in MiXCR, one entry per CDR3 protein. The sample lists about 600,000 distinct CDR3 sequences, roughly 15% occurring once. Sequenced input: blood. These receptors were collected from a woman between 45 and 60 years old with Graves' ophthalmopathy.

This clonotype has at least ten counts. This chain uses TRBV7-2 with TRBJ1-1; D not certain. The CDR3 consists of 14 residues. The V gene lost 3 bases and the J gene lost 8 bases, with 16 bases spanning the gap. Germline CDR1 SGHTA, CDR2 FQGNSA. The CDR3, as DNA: TGTGCCAGCAGCTTCTTCGGGCAAAGTTTGGAAGCTTTCTTT. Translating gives CASSFFGQSLEAFF.

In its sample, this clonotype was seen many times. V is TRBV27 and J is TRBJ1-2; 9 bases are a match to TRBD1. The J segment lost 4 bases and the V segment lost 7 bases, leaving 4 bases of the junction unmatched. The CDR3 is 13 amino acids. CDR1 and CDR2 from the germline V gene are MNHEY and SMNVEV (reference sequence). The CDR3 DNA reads TGTGCCAGCATGGGACAGGGTGGCTATGGCTACACCTTC. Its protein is CASMGQGGYGYTF.

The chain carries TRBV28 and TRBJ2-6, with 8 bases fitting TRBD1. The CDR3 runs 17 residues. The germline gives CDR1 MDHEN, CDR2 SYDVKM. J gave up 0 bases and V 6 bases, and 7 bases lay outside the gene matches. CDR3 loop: CASRTGTGASGANVLTF. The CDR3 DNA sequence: TGTGCCAGCAGAACCGGGACAGGAGCCTCTGGGGCCAACGTCCTGACTTTC.

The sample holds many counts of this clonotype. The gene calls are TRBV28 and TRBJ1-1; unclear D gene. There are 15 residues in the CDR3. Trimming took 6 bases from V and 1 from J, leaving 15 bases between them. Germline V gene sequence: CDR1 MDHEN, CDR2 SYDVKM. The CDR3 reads CASSSESSGNTEAFF. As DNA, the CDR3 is TGTGCCAGCAGCTCCGAAAGTTCCGGGAACACTGAAGCTTTCTTT.

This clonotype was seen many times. CDR3 sequence reads: CASSQWGPNTGELFF. The CDR3 coding sequence is TGTGCCAGCAGCCAATGGGGCCCCAACACCGGGGAGCTGTTTTTT. J is TRBJ2-2 and V is TRBV14; TRBD1 is a possible D gene (5 bases). V was trimmed by 2 bases and J by 2 bases, leaving 9 bases between them. The CDR3 is 15 residues long. Per germline, CDR1 SGHDN and CDR2 FVKESK.

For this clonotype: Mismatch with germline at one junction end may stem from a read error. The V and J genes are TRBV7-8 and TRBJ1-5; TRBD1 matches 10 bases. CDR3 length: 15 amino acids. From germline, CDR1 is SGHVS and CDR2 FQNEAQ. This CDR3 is CANSSGTGEFGPQHF. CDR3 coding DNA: TGTGCCAACAGCTCAGGGACAGGGGAGTTCGGGCCCCAGCATTTT.

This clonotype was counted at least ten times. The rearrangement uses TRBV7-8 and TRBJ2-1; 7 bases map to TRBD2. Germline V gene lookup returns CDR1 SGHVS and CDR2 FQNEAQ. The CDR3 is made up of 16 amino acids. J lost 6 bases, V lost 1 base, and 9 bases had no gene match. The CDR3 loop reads CASSLDGLVRINEQFF. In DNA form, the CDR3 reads TGTGCCAGCAGCTTAGATGGACTAGTTCGGATCAATGAGCAGTTCTTC.

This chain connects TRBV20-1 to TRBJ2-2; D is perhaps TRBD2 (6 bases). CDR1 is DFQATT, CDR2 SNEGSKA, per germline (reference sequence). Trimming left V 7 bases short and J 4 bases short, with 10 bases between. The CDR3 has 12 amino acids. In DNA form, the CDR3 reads TGCAGTGGGGCGGGACCCACCGGGGAGCTGTTTTTT. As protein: CSGAGPTGELFF.

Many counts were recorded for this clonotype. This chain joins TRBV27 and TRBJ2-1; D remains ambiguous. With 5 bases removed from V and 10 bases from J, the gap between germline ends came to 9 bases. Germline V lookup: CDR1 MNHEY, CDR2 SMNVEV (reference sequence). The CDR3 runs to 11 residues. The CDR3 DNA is TGTGCCAGCAGTGCCTATAAGGAGCAGTTCTTC. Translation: CASSAYKEQFF.